The present entry profiles one T cell receptor beta chain with its context. The germline gives CDR1 MDHEN, CDR2 SYDVKM. V shed 5 bases and J shed 9 bases, with 12 bases lying between them. There are 12 residues in the CDR3. The sample originates from a study of T-cell reconstitution after alpha-beta-depleted transplantation in children. TCRbeta library preparation incorporated unique molecular identifiers. TCRdb re-called the PCR reads with MiXCR, one entry per CDR3 protein. The table includes about 500,000 distinct CDR3 sequences, 30% to 35% detected once. The V gene is TRBV28, the J gene TRBJ2-3; possibly TRBD2 for D (5 bases). The sequence was obtained from a human donor who donated a stem cell graft to a child with aplastic anemia. The material sequenced was PBMCs from the stem cell graft donor, taken from the stem cell graft. In DNA, the CDR3 is TGTGCCAGCAGTCGAGCGGCACCAACGCAGTATTTT. Protein: CASSRAAPTQYF.